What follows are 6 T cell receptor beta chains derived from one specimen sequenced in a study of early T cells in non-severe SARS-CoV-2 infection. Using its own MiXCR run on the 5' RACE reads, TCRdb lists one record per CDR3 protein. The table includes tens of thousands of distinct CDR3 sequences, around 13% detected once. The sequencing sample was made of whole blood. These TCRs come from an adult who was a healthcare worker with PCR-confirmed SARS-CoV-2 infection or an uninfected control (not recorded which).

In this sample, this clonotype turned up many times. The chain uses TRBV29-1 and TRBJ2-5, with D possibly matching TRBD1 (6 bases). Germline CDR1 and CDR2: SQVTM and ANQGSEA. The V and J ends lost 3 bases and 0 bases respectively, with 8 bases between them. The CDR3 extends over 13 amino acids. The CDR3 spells CSVDWTDQETQYF. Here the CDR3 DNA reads TGCAGCGTTGATTGGACAGACCAAGAGACCCAGTACTTC.

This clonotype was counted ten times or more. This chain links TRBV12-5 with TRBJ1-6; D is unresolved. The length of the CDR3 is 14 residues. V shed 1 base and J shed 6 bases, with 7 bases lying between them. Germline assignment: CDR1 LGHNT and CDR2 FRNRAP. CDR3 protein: CASGLGTANSPLHF. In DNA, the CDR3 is TGTGCTAGTGGTTTGGGTACAGCTAATTCACCCCTCCACTTT. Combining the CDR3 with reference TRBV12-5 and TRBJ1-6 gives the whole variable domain DARVTQTPRHKVTEMGQEVTMRCQPILGHNTVFWYRQTMMQGLELLAYFRNRAPLDDSGMPKDRFSAEMPDATLATLKIQPSEPRDSAVYFCASGLGTANSPLHFGNGTRLTVT.

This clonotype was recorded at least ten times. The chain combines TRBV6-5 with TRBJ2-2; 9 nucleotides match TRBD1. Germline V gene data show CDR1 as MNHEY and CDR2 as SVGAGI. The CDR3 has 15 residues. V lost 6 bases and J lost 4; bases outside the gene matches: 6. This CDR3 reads CASRTGQGSTGELFF. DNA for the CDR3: TGTGCCAGCAGGACCGGACAGGGGTCCACCGGGGAGCTGTTTTTT.

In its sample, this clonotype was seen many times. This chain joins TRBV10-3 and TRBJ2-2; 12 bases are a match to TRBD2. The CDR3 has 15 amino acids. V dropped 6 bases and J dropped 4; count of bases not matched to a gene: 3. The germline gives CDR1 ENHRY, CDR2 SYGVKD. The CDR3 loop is CAIRETSGGTGELFF. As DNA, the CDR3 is TGTGCCATCAGGGAGACTAGCGGGGGCACCGGGGAGCTGTTTTTT.

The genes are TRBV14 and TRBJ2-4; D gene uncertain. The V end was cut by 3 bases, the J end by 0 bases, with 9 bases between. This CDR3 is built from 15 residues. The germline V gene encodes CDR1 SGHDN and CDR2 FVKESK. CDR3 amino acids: CASSQNSRAKNIQYF. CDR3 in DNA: TGTGCCAGCAGCCAGAACAGCCGAGCCAAAAACATTCAGTACTTC.

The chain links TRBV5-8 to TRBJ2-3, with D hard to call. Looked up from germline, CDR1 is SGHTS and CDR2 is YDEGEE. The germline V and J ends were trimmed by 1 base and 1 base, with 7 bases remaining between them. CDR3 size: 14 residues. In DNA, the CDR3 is TGTGCCAGCAGCTTGTCTCTGGGCACAGATACGCAGTATTTT. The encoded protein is CASSLSLGTDTQYF. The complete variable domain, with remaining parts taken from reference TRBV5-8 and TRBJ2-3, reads EAGVTQSPTHLIKTRGQQATLRCSPISGHTSVYWYQQALGLGLQFLLWYDEGEERNRGNFPPRFSGRQFPNYSSELNVNALELEDSALYLCASSLSLGTDTQYFGPGTRLTVL.